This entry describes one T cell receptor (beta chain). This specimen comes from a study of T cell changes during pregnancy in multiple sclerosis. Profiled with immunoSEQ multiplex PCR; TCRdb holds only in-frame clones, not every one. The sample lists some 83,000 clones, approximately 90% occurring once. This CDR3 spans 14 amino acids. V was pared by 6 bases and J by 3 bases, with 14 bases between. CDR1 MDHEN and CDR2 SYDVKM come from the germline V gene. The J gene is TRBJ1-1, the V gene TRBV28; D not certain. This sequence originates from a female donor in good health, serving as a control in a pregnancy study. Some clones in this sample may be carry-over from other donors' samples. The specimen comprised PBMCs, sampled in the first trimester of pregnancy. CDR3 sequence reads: CASSPRGKDTEAFF. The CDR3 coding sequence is TGTGCCAGCAGCCCACGAGGTAAGGACACTGAAGCTTTCTTT.